The clone carrying this T cell receptor (beta chain) was seen a handful of times. Antigen specificity is unknown. Healthy bone marrow donors made up the donor group. Unrecorded immune exposure was likely among donors, who were nominally healthy when sampled. The data were taken from a study of cytomegalovirus exposure and HLA in healthy donors. General study findings and limits: The investigators catalogued some 150 TCR beta chains as cytomegalovirus-associated.

The germline V gene encodes CDR1 SQVTM and CDR2 ANQGSEA. The CDR3 runs 16 residues. V lost 0 bases and J 0 bases, leaving 14 bases between the germline ends. PCR used 60 Vbeta primers and 13 Jbeta primers. The repertoire was sequenced with immunoSEQ multiplex PCR; TCRdb's copy has only in-frame clones and lacks some. The sample consists of 55,000 or so clones, around 78% of them appearing once. Sequencing was performed on PBMCs. The chain is built from TRBV29-1 and TRBJ1-2; D gene uncertain. The sequence was collected from a female donor in good health and CMV-seronegative. CDR3 residues: CSVEDRGGMANYGYTF. The CDR3 DNA reads as TGCAGCGTTGAAGATCGCGGAGGGATGGCTAACTATGGCTACACCTTC.